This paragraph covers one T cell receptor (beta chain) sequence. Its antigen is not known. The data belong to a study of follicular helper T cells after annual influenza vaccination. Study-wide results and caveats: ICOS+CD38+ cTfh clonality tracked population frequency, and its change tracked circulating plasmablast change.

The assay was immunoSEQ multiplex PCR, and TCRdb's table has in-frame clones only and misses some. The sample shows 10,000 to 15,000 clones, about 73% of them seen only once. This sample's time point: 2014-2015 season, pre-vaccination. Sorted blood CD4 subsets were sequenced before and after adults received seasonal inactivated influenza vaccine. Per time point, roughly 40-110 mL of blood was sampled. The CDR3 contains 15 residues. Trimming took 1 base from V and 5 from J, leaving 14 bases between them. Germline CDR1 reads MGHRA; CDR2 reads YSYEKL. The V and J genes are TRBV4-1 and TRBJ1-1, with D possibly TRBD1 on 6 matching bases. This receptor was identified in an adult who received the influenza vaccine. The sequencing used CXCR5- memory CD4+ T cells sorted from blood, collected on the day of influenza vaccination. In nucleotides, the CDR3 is TGCGCCAGCAGCCAAGCGACCAGGGGTCGAACTGAAGCTTTCTTT. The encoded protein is CASSQATRGRTEAFF.